What follows are 16 T cell receptor beta chains derived from one specimen sequenced in a study of technical replicates of blood from several donors. Produced via immunoSEQ multiplex PCR; TCRdb's table is partial and in-frame only. The data show some 80,000 clones, over 85% seen once. The sample comprised T cells isolated from PBMCs. The origin of the receptors is a human donor in good health.

V and J are TRBV10-3 and TRBJ1-5, with D maybe TRBD1 (5 bases). This CDR3 has 13 amino acids. Germline values: CDR1 ENHRY, CDR2 SYGVKD. V lost 10 bases, J lost 7 bases, and 17 bases lay in between. CDR3 nucleotides: TGTGCCACCTGGGGGGGTGACGGGCAGCCCCAGCATTTT. Amino acids: CATWGGDGQPQHF.

This sequence joins TRBV7-2 and TRBJ2-1, with 10 bases lining up with TRBD2. The CDR3 totals 15 residues. CDR1 and CDR2 from the germline V gene are SGHTA and FQGNSA. The ends lost 3 bases at V and 5 bases at J; junction bases unmatched: 4. CDR3 residues: CASSLWTSGNNEQFF. The CDR3 DNA follows: TGTGCCAGCAGCTTGTGGACTAGCGGAAACAATGAGCAGTTCTTC.

The chain employs TRBV15 and TRBJ1-1; the D gene is possibly TRBD1 (6 bases). Germline CDR1 and CDR2: LNHNV and YYDKDF (reference sequence). Trimming took 1 base from V and 4 from J, leaving 10 bases between them. CDR3 size: 14 residues. In nucleotides, the CDR3 is TGTGCCACCAGCAGAGTTGGGGGCGTCACTGAAGCTTTCTTT. Its translation: CATSRVGGVTEAFF.

Note on this clone: Its ends do not fully match the called genes, so a read error is possible. Other DNA sequences in this specimen translate into the identical CDR3. The genes are TRBV4-2 and TRBJ1-5; possibly TRBD1 for D (5 bases). Germline loops: CDR1 LGHNA, CDR2 YNFKEQ. The CDR3 totals 16 residues. This CDR3 is CASSQEVGAGNQPQHF. Written as DNA, the CDR3 is TGTGCCAGCAGTCAAGAGGTAGGGGCAGGCAATCAGCCCCAGCATTTT.

CDR3 amino acids: CASSQETSGGLYNEQFF. DNA for the CDR3: TGCGCCAGCAGCCAAGAGACTAGCGGGGGATTATACAATGAGCAGTTCTTC. The chain is built from TRBV4-1 and TRBJ2-1; 12 bases align to TRBD2. The germline V gene encodes CDR1 MGHRA and CDR2 YSYEKL. There are 17 residues in the CDR3. V shed 0 bases, J shed 4 bases, and the junction held 4 bases outside the gene matches.

This clone occurred once. The chain couples TRBV7-9 to TRBJ1-2; 7 bases line up with TRBD1. CDR1 SEHNR and CDR2 FQNEAQ come from the germline V gene (reference sequence). V trimming: 2 bases; J trimming: 7 bases; junction bases outside the gene matches: 7. The CDR3 is 14 amino acids. The DNA for the CDR3 is TGTGCCAGCAGCTTACCTGAGGGGGCTCTTGGCTACACCTTC. Protein sequence: CASSLPEGALGYTF.

The V gene is TRBV4-1, the J gene TRBJ1-2; no clear D gene. CDR3 length: 18 amino acids. From germline, CDR1 is MGHRA and CDR2 YSYEKL. Trimming took 0 bases from V and 7 from J, leaving 24 bases between them. CDR3 DNA: TGCGCCAGCAGCCAAGATGTCCGGCGGGGAGGGAGAGAGGGTGGCTACACCTTC. Its protein is CASSQDVRRGGREGGYTF.

CDR3 loop: CASSLARGHEQYF. The CDR3 nucleotides are TGTGCCAGCAGCTTAGCTAGGGGGCACGAGCAGTACTTC. The chain uses TRBV7-9 and TRBJ2-7; 7 nucleotides line up with TRBD1. The CDR3 is 13 residues long. The germline CDR1 and CDR2 sequences are SEHNR and FQNEAQ (reference sequence). Germline trimming cut 0 bases from V and 5 bases from J; bases unmatched to any gene: 1.

The J gene is TRBJ1-1, the V gene TRBV4-1; D unclear. CDR3 length: 14 residues. V lost 0 bases to trimming and J lost 4 bases, with 9 bases between them. Germline V CDR1 and CDR2: MGHRA, YSYEKL. DNA for the CDR3: TGCGCCAGCAGCCAAGAAACCCCAGTCACTGAAGCTTTCTTT. It translates to CASSQETPVTEAFF.

V and J are TRBV7-7 and TRBJ1-2; 8 bases are a match to TRBD1. The CDR3 consists of 13 residues. Looked up from germline, CDR1 is SSHAT and CDR2 is FNYEAQ (reference sequence). J lost 5 bases, V lost 7 bases, and 6 bases had no gene match. CDR3 amino acids: CASTPDREYGYTF. The DNA for the CDR3 is TGTGCCAGCACCCCGGACAGGGAATATGGCTACACCTTC.

V is TRBV29-1 and J is TRBJ2-2, with D perhaps matching TRBD1 (5 bases). Germline CDR1 is SQVTM and CDR2 is ANQGSEA. The CDR3 is 13 amino acids. Trimming took 6 bases from V and 2 from J, leaving 10 bases between them. CDR3 nucleotides: TGCAGCGTGGGCAGGACAAACACCGGGGAGCTGTTTTTT. Translated: CSVGRTNTGELFF.

CDR3 region: CASIGTENQPQHF. CDR3 DNA sequence: TGTGCCAGCATCGGGACAGAAAATCAGCCCCAGCATTTT. The rearrangement links TRBV6-1 to TRBJ1-5; 7 nucleotides agree with TRBD1. There are 13 residues in the CDR3. V lost 7 bases to trimming and J lost 4 bases; unmatched junction nucleotides: 4. The germline gives CDR1 MNHNS, CDR2 SASEGT.

The chain recombines TRBV5-1 with TRBJ2-1; 8 bases align to TRBD1. Trimming at V came to 4 bases and at J to 6 bases, leaving 9 bases not matched to a gene. The length of the CDR3 is 15 residues. The germline V gene encodes CDR1 SGHRS and CDR2 YFSETQ. The CDR3 protein is CASSPGTGRPNEQFF. CDR3 DNA sequence: TGCGCCAGCAGCCCAGGGACAGGTAGACCCAATGAGCAGTTCTTC.

V usage is TRBV6-6 and J usage is TRBJ2-7; TRBD2 matches 7 bases. V was pared by 7 bases and J by 5 bases, with 8 bases of the junction left unmatched. The V gene's germline CDR1 is MNHNY and CDR2 SVGAGI (reference sequence). The CDR3 contains 13 residues. The CDR3 coding sequence is TGTGCCAGCAATCTAAGGGAGGGCCACGAGCAGTACTTC. Encoded protein: CASNLREGHEQYF.

Only a few counts were recorded for this clone. The V gene is TRBV5-4, the J gene TRBJ2-7, with no clear D. V dropped 2 bases and J dropped 5 bases, with 11 bases sitting between them. Germline V CDR1 and CDR2: SGHNT, YYREEE (reference sequence). The CDR3 has 13 residues. The CDR3 here is CASSFDQFNEQYF. CDR3 DNA sequence: TGTGCCAGCAGCTTCGATCAGTTTAACGAGCAGTACTTC.

The chain carries TRBV29-1 and TRBJ1-1; perhaps TRBD1 as D (6 bases). Trimming took off 4 bases at V and 1 base at J, with 7 bases between the two ends. Germline lookup yields CDR1 SQVTM and CDR2 ANQGSEA. The CDR3 sequence is 12 residues long. This CDR3 reads CSVGQANTEAFF. The CDR3 bases are TGCAGCGTTGGACAGGCGAACACTGAAGCTTTCTTT.